The rows below give T cell receptor beta chains drawn from one sample of a study of T-cell memory formation after mild COVID-19. TCRdb re-analysed the 5' RACE reads in MiXCR, keeping a single row per CDR3 protein. The sample lists some 130,000 distinct CDR3 sequences, approximately 5.9% seen once, with about 2.2% in the top ten. Sequencing was done on a sample of PBMCs or a T cell subset sorted from them (not recorded which). The receptors stem from an adult woman who had mild COVID-19 (a few samples of this study predate the infection). Cell type and time point are not known. CDR3s include the opening cysteine and the closing phenylalanine or tryptophan. A D gene is named only where the DNA matches it firmly. Only some rows state a clone size, as once, few, many or a class for expanded clones.

>.|TRBD1|16|TRBV5-1|TRBJ1-2
TGCGCCAGCAGCCTCAATCCGGGACAGGGGATCTATGGCTACACCTTC
CASSLNPGQGIYGYTF
>.|TRBD2|15|TRBV12-3/TRBV12-4|TRBJ2-7
TGTGCCAGCAGTTTCCGAACTAGCGGGAGTCACGAGCAGTACTTC
CASSFRTSGSHEQYF
>many|TRBD1|17|TRBV10-3|TRBJ2-7
TGTGCCATCAGTGAGGCAGAAGTCAGGGGGAACCTCTACGAGCAGTACTTC
CAISEAEVRGNLYEQYF
>.|TRBD1|13|TRBV19|TRBJ1-2
TGTGCCAGTAGCAGGGGGCCTTTCTATGGCTACACCTTC
CASSRGPFYGYTF
>once|.|14|TRBV12-3/TRBV12-4|TRBJ2-7
TGTGCCAGCAGTTTGGGACTGGGAGTCGACGAGCAGTACTTC
CASSLGLGVDEQYF
>few|TRBD1|14|TRBV4-1|TRBJ1-1
TGCGCCAGCAGCCAACCGGACAGGACCACTGAAGCTTTCTTT
CASSQPDRTTEAFF
>.|TRBD1|12|TRBV6-5|TRBJ1-1
TGTGCCAGCAGGCGACAGGGGCTGGGGGCTTTCTTT
CASRRQGLGAFF
>.|.|14|TRBV10-3|TRBJ1-1
TGTGCCACCCGTACCGGGACATCGAACACTGAAGCTTTCTTT
CATRTGTSNTEAFF
>many|TRBD2|17|TRBV12-3/TRBV12-4|TRBJ2-1
TGTGCCAGCAGTTTTAGTCTCCTCACTAGCGGCTATAATGAGCAGTTCTTC
CASSFSLLTSGYNEQFF
>.|.|13|TRBV20-1|TRBJ1-5
TGCAGTATCCAGGGTCATGGCAATCAGCCCCAGCATTTT
CSIQGHGNQPQHF
>many|.|10|TRBV29-1|TRBJ2-3
TGCAGCGGGGGAAGAGATACGCAGTATTTT
CSGGRDTQYF
>few|TRBD1|18|TRBV7-9|TRBJ1-1
TGTGCCAGCAGTAGCCCAGGGACAGATAAGTTGGGGAGTTCTGAAGCTTTCTTT
CASSSPGTDKLGSSEAFF
>few|.|14|TRBV24-1|TRBJ2-2
TGTGCCACCAAATCCGGGACCAATACCGGGGAGCTGTTTTTT
CATKSGTNTGELFF
>few|.|14|TRBV14|TRBJ1-2
TGTGCCAGCAGCCAAAATCTGGGGCGGCTTGGCTACACCTTC
CASSQNLGRLGYTF
>many|.|16|TRBV7-3|TRBJ2-1
TGTGCCAGCAGCTCCTTAGCCGGAGGGTCTCGGAATGAGCAGTTCTTC
CASSSLAGGSRNEQFF
>.|TRBD2|14|TRBV7-2|TRBJ2-5
TGTGCCAGCAGCTTTAGCGGGGGGGGAGAGACCCAGTACTTC
CASSFSGGGETQYF
>many|TRBD1|16|TRBV20-1|TRBJ1-2
TGCAGTGCTAGCGGGACAGGGGCGTCGGCATGGTATGGCTACACCTTC
CSASGTGASAWYGYTF
>few|TRBD2|14|TRBV11-2|TRBJ2-5
TGTGCCAGCAGGGGACTAGCCGGAGGAGAGACCCAGTACTTC
CASRGLAGGETQYF
>.|.|13|TRBV2|TRBJ2-3
TGTGCCAGTAAAGACCGACCCACAGATACGCAGTATTTT
CASKDRPTDTQYF
>many|.|13|TRBV24-1|TRBJ2-3
TGTGCCACCAGTGATCCGGGTAGGGATACGCAGTATTTT
CATSDPGRDTQYF
>few|.|14|TRBV14|TRBJ1-2
TGTGCCAGCAGCCCGTTGGGAGGCACCTATGGCTACACCTTC
CASSPLGGTYGYTF
>few|TRBD1|17|TRBV5-1|TRBJ2-6
TGCGCCAGCAGCTCCCGGGACAGGATTTTTGGGGCCAACGTCCTGACTTTC
CASSSRDRIFGANVLTF
>.|.|13|TRBV5-1|TRBJ2-1
TGCGCCAGCAGCTTGGGGTTCAGCAATGAGCAGTTCTTC
CASSLGFSNEQFF
>many|.|14|TRBV4-3|TRBJ2-5
TGCGCCAGCAGCCAGAGTTCGGCGGCCGAGACCCAGTACTTC
CASSQSSAAETQYF
>.|TRBD1|17|TRBV9|TRBJ1-1
TGTGCCAGCAGCGTAGGAGGGGGACAGGTAATGGGCACTGAAGCTTTCTTT
CASSVGGGQVMGTEAFF
>many|TRBD2|15|TRBV11-2|TRBJ2-5
TGTGCCAGCTCCAGACTAGCGGGGGGACACGAGACCCAGTACTTC
CASSRLAGGHETQYF
>many|TRBD2|12|TRBV29-1|TRBJ2-5
TGCAGCGTTGGGTCGGGGGGGGAGACCCAGTACTTC
CSVGSGGETQYF
>.|.|15|TRBV18|TRBJ2-7
TGTGCCAGCTCACCACCGACAGCGAGCTCCTACGAGCAGTACTTC
CASSPPTASSYEQYF
>many|TRBD2|17|TRBV4-2|TRBJ2-3
TGTGCCAGCAGCCAAGAGTACCTAGCGGGGGGTAGAGATACGCAGTATTTT
CASSQEYLAGGRDTQYF
>.|.|14|TRBV7-2|TRBJ2-7
TGTGCCAGCAGCTCTTCGATCCGGCGGGACGAGCAGTACTTC
CASSSSIRRDEQYF
>.|.|14|TRBV29-1|TRBJ2-3
TGCAGCGTGAGGCCCCTAAGGGGGGAAGATACGCAGTATTTT
CSVRPLRGEDTQYF
>few|TRBD1|18|TRBV6-2/TRBV6-3|TRBJ2-1
TGTGCCAGCAGTTACCCCTCGGACAGGGGATGGTCCTACAATGAGCAGTTCTTC
CASSYPSDRGWSYNEQFF
>.|.|14|TRBV7-2|TRBJ2-3
TGTGCCAGCAGCTCATCCACCGTCGGAGATACGCAGTATTTT
CASSSSTVGDTQYF
>.|.|13|TRBV20-1|TRBJ2-7
TGCAGTGCTAGTCCCAACCGCCTGGGGGAGCAGTACTTC
CSASPNRLGEQYF
>few|.|16|TRBV18|TRBJ2-2
TGTGCCAGCTCACCACTACTAGCCGCTAACACCGGGGAGCTGTTTTTT
CASSPLLAANTGELFF
>few|.|11|TRBV20-1|TRBJ2-5
TGCAGTGCTACTAGTGGGGAGACCCAGTACTTC
CSATSGETQYF
>many|.|15|TRBV20-1|TRBJ2-4
TGCAGTGCTCCGTCCACGCCCGTAGCCAAAAACATTCAGTACTTC
CSAPSTPVAKNIQYF
>.|.|18|TRBV6-5|TRBJ1-2
TGTGCCAGCAGTTATGTTTCGGGTGGTGTGGGTCGGCGTTATGGCTACACCTTC
CASSYVSGGVGRRYGYTF
>.|TRBD2|16|TRBV7-2|TRBJ2-1
TGTGCCAGCAGCTTAATTGTGGGACTAGCGGGAAATGAGCAGTTCTTC
CASSLIVGLAGNEQFF
>few|.|17|TRBV6-6|TRBJ2-7
TGTGCCAGCAGTCCCTACGTAATGGCAGGTTCCTCCTACGAGCAGTACTTC
CASSPYVMAGSSYEQYF
>few|.|14|TRBV20-1|TRBJ2-1
TGCAGTGCTAGAGAAGGTAAAAGCTTTGATGAGCAGTTCTTC
CSAREGKSFDEQFF
>many|.|12|TRBV7-8|TRBJ2-3
TGTGCCAGCAGCCCGCTATTAGATACGCAGTATTTT
CASSPLLDTQYF
>few|TRBD1|14|TRBV7-8|TRBJ1-2
TGTGCCAGCAGCGTTAGGGACAGCCACTATGGCTACACCTTC
CASSVRDSHYGYTF
>.|TRBD2|16|TRBV5-4|TRBJ2-1
TGTGCCAGCAGCTTAGCTAGCGGGAGGGTTACCAATGAGCAGTTCTTC
CASSLASGRVTNEQFF
>.|.|13|TRBV24-1|TRBJ1-5
TGTGCCACCAGTCTACAGGGAAATCAGCCCCAGCATTTT
CATSLQGNQPQHF
>.|.|13|TRBV29-1|TRBJ1-2
TGCAGCGTTGAAAGGGGGAGAAACTATGGCTACACCTTC
CSVERGRNYGYTF
>few|.|16|TRBV6-1|TRBJ2-3
TGTGCCAGCAGTACTTTGGGACGCGGGATCTCGGATACGCAGTATTTT
CASSTLGRGISDTQYF
>few|.|13|TRBV12-3/TRBV12-4|TRBJ1-1
TGTGCCACCCGGGGGCAGACGAACACTGAAGCTTTCTTT
CATRGQTNTEAFF
>few|.|14|TRBV6-5|TRBJ1-4
TGTGCCAGCAGTTACCGGCAGGGAGGCGAAAAACTGTTTTTT
CASSYRQGGEKLFF
>few|.|13|TRBV2|TRBJ2-5
TGTGCCAGCAGGCTCGACCAGGAAGAGACCCAGTACTTC
CASRLDQEETQYF